This T cell receptor beta chain emerged from a study of T-cell reconstitution after alpha-beta-depleted transplantation in children. Trimming cost V 5 bases and J 2 bases; bases outside gene matches: 3. This CDR3 has 15 residues. The germline V gene has CDR1 LNHDA and CDR2 SQIVND (reference sequence). This clonotype has a count of ten or more. Unique molecular identifiers featured in how the TCRbeta library was prepared. From the PCR reads, TCRdb called clonotypes with MiXCR, one entry per CDR3 protein. The top ten clones hold roughly 13% of a sample with 600,000 or so distinct CDR3 sequences, 23% of them seen once.

The J gene is TRBJ2-1, the V gene TRBV19; TRBD2 aligns across 10 bases. The sequencing used PBMCs, mostly from graft donor cells, collected 360 days after TCRalphabeta/CD19-depleted stem cell transplant. This TCR was recovered from a boy under three years old who had a stem cell transplant for acute myeloid leukemia, so the T cells may come from the graft donor. CDR3 bases: TGTGCCAGTAGTGAAAGCGGGGGGGCCTACAATGAGCAGTTCTTC. Translation: CASSESGGAYNEQFF.